Listed below are T cell receptor beta chains from one sample, sequenced in a study of OX40 agonist ivuxolimab in advanced cancers. Generated by immunoSEQ multiplex PCR, the TCRdb table keeps only in-frame clones and is missing some. The table includes tens of thousands of clones, about 90% detected once. The material was CD4+ or CD8+ T cells sorted from blood, obtained in a trial of the OX40 agonist ivuxolimab. Receptors originate from an adult with an advanced solid tumor such as melanoma, head and neck, liver or kidney cancer. The conserved cysteine and the conserved F or W are not part of the CDR3 here. Fields, in order: V gene, CDR3 protein.

>TRBV7-9
ASSTRTDSNYGYT
>TRBV11-1
ASSLVTRPYNEQF
>TRBV6-5
ASSGVFGTGELF
>TRBV5-4
ASRRGFGGYEQY
>TRBV28
ASRDHTYNEQF
>TRBV13
ASSLGGGSGNTIY
>TRBV4-3
ASSQDGQGTEQY
>TRBV11-1
ASSLAGRGDTEAF
>TRBV28
ASSPSLGREVGELF
>TRBV25-1
ASSKRGNYNEQF
>TRBV18
ASSPPSGRSDTQY